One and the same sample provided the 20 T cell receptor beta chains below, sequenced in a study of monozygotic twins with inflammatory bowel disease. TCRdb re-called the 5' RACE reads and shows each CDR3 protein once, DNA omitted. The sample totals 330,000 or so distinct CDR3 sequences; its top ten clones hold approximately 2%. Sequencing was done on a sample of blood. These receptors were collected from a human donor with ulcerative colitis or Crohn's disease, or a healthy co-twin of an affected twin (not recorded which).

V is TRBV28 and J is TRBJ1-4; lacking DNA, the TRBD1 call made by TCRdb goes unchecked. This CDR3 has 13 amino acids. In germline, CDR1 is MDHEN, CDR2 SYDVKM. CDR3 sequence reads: CASSLGTPLRLFF.

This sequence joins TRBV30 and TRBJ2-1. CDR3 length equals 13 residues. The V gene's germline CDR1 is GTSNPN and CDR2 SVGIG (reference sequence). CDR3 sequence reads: CAWRYSPYNEQFF.

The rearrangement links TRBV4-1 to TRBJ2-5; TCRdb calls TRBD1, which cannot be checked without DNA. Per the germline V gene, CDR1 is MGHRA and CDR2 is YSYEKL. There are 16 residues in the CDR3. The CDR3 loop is CASSQDVAGEQETQYF.

The CDR3 spells CSAATLKSYTF. The gene calls are TRBV20-1 and TRBJ1-2. This CDR3 spans 11 amino acids. The V gene's germline CDR1 is DFQATT and CDR2 SNEGSKA (reference sequence).

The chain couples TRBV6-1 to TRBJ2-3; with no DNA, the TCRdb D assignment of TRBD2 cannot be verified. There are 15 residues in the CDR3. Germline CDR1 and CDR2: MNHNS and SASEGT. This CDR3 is CTNSPVAGGTDTQYF.

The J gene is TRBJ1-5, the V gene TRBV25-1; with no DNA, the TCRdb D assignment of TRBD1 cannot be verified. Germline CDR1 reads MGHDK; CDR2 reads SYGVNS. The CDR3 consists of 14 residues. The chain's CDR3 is CASSGQGSNQPQHF.

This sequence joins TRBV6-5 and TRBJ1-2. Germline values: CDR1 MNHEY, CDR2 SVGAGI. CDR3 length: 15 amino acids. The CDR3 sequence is CASSYSNSVNYGYTF.

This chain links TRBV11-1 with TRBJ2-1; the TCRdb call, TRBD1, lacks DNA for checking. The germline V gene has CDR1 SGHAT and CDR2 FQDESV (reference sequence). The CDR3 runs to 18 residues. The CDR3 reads CASSPHAMTGGSYNEQFF.

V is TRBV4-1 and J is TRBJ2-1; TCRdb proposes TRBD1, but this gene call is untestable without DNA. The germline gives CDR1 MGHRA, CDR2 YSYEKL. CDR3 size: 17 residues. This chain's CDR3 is CASRTGLRGPNYNEQFF.

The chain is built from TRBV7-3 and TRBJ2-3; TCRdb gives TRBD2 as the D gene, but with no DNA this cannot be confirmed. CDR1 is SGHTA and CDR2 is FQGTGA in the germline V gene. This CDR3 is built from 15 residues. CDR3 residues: CASSPGLSDTDTQYF.

CDR3 region: CASSQDKKRGVSTDTQYF. The chain links TRBV4-1 to TRBJ2-3; TCRdb lists TRBD2, though no DNA is available to test this call. This CDR3 contains 18 residues. The germline V gene has CDR1 MGHRA and CDR2 YSYEKL.

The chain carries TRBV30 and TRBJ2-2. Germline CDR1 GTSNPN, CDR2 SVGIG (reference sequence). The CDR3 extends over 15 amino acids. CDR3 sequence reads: CAWSAAALNTGELFF.

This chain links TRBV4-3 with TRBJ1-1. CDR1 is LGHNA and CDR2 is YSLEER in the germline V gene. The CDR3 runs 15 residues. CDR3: CASSQARALRTEAFF.

CDR3 amino acids: CASSQLAGTFGSYNSPLHF. The chain recombines TRBV11-2 with TRBJ1-6. The CDR3 runs 19 residues. Germline values: CDR1 SGHAT, CDR2 FQNNGV.

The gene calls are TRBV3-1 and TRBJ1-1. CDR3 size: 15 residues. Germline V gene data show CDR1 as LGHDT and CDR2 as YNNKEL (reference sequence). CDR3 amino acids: CASSQRQGGNTEAFF.

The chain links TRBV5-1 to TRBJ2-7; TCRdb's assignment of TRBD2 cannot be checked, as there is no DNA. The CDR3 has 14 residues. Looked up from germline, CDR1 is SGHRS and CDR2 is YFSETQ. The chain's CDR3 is CASSPRDWSYEQYF.

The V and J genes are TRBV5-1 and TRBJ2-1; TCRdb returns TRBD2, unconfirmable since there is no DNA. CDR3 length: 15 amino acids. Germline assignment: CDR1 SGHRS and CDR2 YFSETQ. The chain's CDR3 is CASSLGEGIVNEQFF.

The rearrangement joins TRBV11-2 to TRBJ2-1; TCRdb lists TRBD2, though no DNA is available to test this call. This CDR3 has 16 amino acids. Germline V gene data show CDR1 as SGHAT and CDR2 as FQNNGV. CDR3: CASSFNPEGGENEQFF. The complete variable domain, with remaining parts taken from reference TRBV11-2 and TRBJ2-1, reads EAGVAQSPRYKIIEKRQSVAFWCNPISGHATLYWYQQILGQGPKLLIQFQNNGVVDDSQLPKDRFSAERLKGVDSTLKIQPAKLEDSAVYLCASSFNPEGGENEQFFGPGTRLTVL.

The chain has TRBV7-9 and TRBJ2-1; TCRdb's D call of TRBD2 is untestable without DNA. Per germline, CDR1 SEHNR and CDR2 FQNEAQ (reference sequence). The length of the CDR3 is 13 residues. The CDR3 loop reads CASSPGLGDEQFF. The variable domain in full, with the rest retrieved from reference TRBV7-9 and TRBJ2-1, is DTGVSQNPRHKITKRGQNVTFRCDPISEHNRLYWYRQTLGQGPEFLTYFQNEAQLEKSRLLSDRFSAERPKGSFSTLEIQRTEQGDSAMYLCASSPGLGDEQFFGPGTRLTVL.

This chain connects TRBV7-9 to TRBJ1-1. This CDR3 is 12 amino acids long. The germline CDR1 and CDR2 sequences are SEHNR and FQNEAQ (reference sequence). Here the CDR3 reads CASNFGQTEAFF.